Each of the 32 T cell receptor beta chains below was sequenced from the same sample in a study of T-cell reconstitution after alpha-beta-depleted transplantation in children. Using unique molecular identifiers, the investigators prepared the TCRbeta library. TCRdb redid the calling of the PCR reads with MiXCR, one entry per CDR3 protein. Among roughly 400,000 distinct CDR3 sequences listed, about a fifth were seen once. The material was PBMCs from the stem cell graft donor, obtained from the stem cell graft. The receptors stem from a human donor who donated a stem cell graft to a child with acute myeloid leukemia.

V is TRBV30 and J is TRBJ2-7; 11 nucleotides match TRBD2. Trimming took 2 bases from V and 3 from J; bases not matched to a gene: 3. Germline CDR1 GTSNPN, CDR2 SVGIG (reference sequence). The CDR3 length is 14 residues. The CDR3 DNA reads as TGTGCCTGGAGTAGGGGACTAGCGGTCTACGAGCAGTACTTC. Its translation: CAWSRGLAVYEQYF. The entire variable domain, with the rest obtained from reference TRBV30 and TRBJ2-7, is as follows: SQTIHQWPATLVQPVGSPLSLECTVEGTSNPNLYWYRQAAGRGLQLLFYSVGIGQISSEVPQNLSASRPQDRQFILSSKKLLLSDSGFYLCAWSRGLAVYEQYFGPGTRLTVT.

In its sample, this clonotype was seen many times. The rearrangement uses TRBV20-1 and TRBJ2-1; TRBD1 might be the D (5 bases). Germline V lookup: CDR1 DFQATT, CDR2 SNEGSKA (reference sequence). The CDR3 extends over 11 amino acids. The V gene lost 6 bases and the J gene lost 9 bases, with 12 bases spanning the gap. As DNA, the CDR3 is TGCAGTGCCTATGACAGCCCTGAGCAGTTCTTC. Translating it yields CSAYDSPEQFF.

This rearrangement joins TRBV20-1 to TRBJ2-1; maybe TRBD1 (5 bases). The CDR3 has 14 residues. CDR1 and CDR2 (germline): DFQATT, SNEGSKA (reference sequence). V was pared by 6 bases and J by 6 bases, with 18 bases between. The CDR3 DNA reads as TGCAGTGCCGCGCTGGGGCTATTAATCAATGAGCAGTTCTTC. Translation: CSAALGLLINEQFF.

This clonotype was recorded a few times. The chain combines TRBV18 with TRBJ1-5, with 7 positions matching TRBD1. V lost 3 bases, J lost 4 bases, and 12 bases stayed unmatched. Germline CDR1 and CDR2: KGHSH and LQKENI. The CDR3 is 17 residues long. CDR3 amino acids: CASSPYWRAGGNQPQHF. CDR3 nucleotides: TGTGCCAGCTCACCTTACTGGCGGGCAGGGGGAAATCAGCCCCAGCATTTT.

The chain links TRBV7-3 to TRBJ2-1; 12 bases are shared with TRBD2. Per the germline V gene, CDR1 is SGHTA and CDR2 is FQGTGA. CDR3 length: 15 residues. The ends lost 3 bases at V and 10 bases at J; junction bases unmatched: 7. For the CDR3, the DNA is TGTGCCAGCAGCTTCTCCGGACTAGCGGGACTGGAGCAGTTCTTC. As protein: CASSFSGLAGLEQFF.

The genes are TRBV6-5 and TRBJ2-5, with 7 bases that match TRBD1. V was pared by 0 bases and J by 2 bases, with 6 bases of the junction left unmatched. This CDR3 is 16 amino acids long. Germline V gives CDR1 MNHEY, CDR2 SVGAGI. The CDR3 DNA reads TGTGCCAGCAGTTACTCGAGGGACAGACCTCAAGAGACCCAGTACTTC. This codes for CASSYSRDRPQETQYF.

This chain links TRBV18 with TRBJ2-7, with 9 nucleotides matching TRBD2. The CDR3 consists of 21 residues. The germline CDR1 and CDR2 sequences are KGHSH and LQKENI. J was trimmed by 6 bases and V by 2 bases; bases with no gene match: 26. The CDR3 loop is CASSPDGKVTRASGTWGEQYF. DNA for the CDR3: TGTGCCAGCTCACCAGATGGGAAGGTCACCCGGGCTAGCGGGACGTGGGGCGAGCAGTACTTC.

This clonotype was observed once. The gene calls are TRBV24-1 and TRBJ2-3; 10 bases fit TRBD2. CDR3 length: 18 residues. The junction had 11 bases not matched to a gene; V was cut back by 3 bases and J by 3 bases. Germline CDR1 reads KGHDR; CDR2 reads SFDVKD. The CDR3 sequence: CATSDTRSPGLATDTQYF. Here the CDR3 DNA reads TGTGCCACCAGTGATACCAGATCCCCGGGACTAGCGACAGATACGCAGTATTTT.

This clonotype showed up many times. Here the CDR3 DNA reads TGTGCCATCAGTGAAGAGGGCAGGGCACAGCCCCAGCATTTT. This translates into CAISEEGRAQPQHF. V gene TRBV10-3 combines with J gene TRBJ1-5; D may be TRBD1 (5 bases). The CDR3 spans 14 residues. V was trimmed by 3 bases and J by 7 bases, leaving 13 bases between them. Germline V gives CDR1 ENHRY, CDR2 SYGVKD.

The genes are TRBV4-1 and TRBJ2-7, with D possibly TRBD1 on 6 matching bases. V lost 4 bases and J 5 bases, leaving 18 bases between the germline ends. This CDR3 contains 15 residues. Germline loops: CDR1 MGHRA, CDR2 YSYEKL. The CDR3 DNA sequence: TGCGCCAGCAGCCTGCAGGGGCCTCCCTTCCACGAGCAGTACTTC. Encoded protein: CASSLQGPPFHEQYF.

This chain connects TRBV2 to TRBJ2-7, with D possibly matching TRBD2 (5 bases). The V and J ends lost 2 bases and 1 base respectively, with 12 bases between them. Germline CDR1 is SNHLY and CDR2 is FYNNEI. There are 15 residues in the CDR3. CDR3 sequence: CASSEWASRSYEQYF. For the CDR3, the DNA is TGTGCCAGCAGTGAATGGGCTAGCCGTTCCTACGAGCAGTACTTC.

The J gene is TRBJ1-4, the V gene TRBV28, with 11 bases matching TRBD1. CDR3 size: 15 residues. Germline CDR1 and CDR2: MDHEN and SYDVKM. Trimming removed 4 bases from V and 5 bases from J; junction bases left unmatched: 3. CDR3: CASSSRDRGNEKLFF. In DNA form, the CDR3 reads TGTGCCAGCAGTTCCCGGGACAGGGGGAATGAAAAACTGTTTTTT. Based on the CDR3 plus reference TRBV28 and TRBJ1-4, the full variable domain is DVKVTQSSRYLVKRTGEKVFLECVQDMDHENMFWYRQDPGLGLRLIYFSYDVKMKEKGDIPEGYSVSREKKERFSLILESASTNQTSMYLCASSSRDRGNEKLFFGSGTQLSVL.

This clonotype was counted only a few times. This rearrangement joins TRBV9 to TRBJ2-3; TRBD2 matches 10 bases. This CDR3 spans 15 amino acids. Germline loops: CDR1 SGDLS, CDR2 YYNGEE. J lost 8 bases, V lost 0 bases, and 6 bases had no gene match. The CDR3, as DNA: TGTGCCAGCAGCGTAGAGAGCGGGAGGGCTCCTACGCAGTATTTT. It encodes CASSVESGRAPTQYF.

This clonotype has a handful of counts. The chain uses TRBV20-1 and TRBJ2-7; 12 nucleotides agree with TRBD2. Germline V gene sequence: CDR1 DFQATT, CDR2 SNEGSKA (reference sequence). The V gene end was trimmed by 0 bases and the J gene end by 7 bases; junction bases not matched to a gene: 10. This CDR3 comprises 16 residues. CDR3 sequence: CSARDPLAGGPWEQYF. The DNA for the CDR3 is TGCAGTGCTAGAGATCCCCTAGCGGGAGGGCCTTGGGAGCAGTACTTC.

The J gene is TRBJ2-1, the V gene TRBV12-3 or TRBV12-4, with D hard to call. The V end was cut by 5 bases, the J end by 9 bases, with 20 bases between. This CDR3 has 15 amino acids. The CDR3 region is CASSPDRALFSEQFF. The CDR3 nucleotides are TGTGCCAGCAGTCCCGACCGGGCACTTTTTAGTGAGCAGTTCTTC.

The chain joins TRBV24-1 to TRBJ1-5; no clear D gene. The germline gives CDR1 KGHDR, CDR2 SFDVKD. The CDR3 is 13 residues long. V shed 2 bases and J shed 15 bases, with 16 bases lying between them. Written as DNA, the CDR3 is TGTGCCACCAGTGATTCGGGCCAGAGTCTCATGCATTTT. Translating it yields CATSDSGQSLMHF.

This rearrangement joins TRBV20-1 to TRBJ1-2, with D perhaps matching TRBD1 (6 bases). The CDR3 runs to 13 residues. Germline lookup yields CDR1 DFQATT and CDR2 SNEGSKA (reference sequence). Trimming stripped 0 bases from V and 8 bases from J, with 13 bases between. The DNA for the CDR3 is TGCAGTGCTAGAGAGGAAGGGGGACGGGGCTACACCTTC. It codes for CSAREEGGRGYTF.

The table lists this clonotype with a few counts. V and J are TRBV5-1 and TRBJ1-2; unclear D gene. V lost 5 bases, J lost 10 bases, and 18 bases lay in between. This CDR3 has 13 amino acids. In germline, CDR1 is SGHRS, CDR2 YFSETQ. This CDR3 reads CASRVEGLIDYTF. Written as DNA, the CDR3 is TGCGCCAGCAGGGTGGAGGGTTTAATTGACTACACCTTC.

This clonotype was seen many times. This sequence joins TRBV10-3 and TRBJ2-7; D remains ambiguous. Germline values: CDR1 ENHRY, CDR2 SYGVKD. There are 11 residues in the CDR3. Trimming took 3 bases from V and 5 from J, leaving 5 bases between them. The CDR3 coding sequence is TGTGCCATCAGTGATCTCCACGAGCAGTACTTC. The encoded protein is CAISDLHEQYF.

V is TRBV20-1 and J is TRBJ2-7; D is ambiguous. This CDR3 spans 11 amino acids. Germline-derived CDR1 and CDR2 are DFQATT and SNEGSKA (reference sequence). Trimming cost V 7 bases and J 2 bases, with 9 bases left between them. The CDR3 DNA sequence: TGCAGTGTCCGGAGCGCCTACGAGCAGTACTTC. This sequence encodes CSVRSAYEQYF.

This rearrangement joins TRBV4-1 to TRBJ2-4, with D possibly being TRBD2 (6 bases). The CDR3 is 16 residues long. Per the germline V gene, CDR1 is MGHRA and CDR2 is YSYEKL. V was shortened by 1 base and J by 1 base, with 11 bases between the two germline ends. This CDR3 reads CASSQVRGRAKNIQYF. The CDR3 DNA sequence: TGCGCCAGCAGCCAAGTCAGAGGGAGGGCCAAAAACATTCAGTACTTC.

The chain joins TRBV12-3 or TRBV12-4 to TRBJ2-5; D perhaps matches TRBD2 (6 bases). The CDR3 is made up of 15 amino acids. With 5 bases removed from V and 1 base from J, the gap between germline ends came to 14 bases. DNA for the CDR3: TGTGCCAGCAGTCCACCGGGGGATGGCCAAGAGACCCAGTACTTC. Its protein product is CASSPPGDGQETQYF.

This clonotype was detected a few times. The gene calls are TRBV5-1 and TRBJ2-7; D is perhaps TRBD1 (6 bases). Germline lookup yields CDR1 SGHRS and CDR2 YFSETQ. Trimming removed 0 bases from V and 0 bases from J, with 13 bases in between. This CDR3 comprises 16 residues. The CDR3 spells CASSLGAGTNSYEQYF. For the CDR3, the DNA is TGCGCCAGCAGCTTGGGGGCCGGGACAAACTCCTACGAGCAGTACTTC.

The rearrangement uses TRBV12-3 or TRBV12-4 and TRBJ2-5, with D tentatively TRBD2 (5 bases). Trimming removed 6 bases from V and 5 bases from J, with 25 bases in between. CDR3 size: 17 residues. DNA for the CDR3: TGTGCCAGCAGCCCTCCCGAGGGAGCCCTACTTGCCGAGACCCAGTACTTC. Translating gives CASSPPEGALLAETQYF.

CDR3 in DNA: TGCGCCAGCAGCTTGGCCTGGCGGGAGTTCGAGCAGTACTTC. It is translated as CASSLAWREFEQYF. The rearrangement uses TRBV5-1 and TRBJ2-7; 7 nucleotides agree with TRBD2. The germline V gene has CDR1 SGHRS and CDR2 YFSETQ. Germline trimming cut 0 bases from V and 6 bases from J; bases unmatched to any gene: 6. CDR3 length: 14 amino acids.

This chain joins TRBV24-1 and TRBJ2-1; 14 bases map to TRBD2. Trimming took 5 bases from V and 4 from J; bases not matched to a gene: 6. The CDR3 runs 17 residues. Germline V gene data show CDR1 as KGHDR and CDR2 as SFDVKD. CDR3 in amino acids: CATSGRTSGGNYNEQFF. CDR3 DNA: TGTGCCACCAGTGGGCGGACTAGCGGGGGGAATTACAATGAGCAGTTCTTC.

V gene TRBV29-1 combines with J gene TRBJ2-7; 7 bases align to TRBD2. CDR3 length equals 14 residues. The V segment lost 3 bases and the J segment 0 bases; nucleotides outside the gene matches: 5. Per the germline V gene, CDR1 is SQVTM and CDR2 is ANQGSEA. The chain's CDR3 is CSVERLADSYEQYF. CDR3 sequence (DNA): TGCAGCGTTGAGAGGCTAGCGGACTCCTACGAGCAGTACTTC.

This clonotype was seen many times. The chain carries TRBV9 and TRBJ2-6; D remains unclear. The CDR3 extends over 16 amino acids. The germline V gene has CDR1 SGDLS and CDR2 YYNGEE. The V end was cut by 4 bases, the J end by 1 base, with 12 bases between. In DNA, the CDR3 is TGTGCCAGCAGCTCTCGTGGAAGGTCTGGGGCCAACGTCCTGACTTTC. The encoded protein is CASSSRGRSGANVLTF.

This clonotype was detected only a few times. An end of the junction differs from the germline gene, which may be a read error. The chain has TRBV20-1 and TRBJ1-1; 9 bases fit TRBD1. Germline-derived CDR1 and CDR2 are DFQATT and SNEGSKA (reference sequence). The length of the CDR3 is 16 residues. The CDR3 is CCARAPRGQGNTEAFF. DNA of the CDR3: TGCTGTGCTAGAGCTCCGCGGGGACAGGGGAACACTGAAGCTTTCTTT.

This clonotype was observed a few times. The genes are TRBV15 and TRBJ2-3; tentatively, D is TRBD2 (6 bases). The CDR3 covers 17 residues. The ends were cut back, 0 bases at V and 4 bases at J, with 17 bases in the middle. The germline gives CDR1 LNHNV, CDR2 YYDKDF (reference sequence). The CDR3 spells CATSRDRGGISPDTQYF. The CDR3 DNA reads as TGTGCCACCAGCAGAGATCGAGGCGGGATATCCCCAGATACGCAGTATTTT.

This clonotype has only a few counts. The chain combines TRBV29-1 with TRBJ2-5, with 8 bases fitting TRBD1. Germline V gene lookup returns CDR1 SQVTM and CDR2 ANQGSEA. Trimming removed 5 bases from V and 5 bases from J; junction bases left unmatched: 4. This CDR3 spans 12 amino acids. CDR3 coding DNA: TGCAGCGTTCGGACAGGGAGGGAGACCCAGTACTTC. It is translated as CSVRTGRETQYF.

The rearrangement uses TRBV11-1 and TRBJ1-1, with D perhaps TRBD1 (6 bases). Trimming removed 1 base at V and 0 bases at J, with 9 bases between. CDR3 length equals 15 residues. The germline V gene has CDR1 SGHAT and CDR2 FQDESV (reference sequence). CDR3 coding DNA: TGTGCCAGCAGCTTAGAGGGGGGTATGAACACTGAAGCTTTCTTT. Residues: CASSLEGGMNTEAFF.